Following are 2 T cell receptor beta chains from one sample sequenced in a study of patients and donors after allogeneic stem cell transplantation. TCRdb re-analysed the RT-PCR reads in MiXCR, keeping a single row per CDR3 protein. The sample contains approximately 140,000 distinct CDR3 sequences, about a third of which appear only once. What was sequenced was blood, either unsorted or a sorted T cell fraction (not recorded which). All receptors derive from a human donor who was either an allogeneic HSCT recipient or a stem cell or donor lymphocyte infusion donor (not recorded which). It is not recorded whose cells these are; they may come from a transplant donor.

The gene calls are TRBV5-5 and TRBJ1-2; no clear D. Germline CDR1 is SGHKS and CDR2 is YYEKEE (reference sequence). The length of the CDR3 is 14 residues. The germline V and J ends were trimmed by 4 bases and 0 bases, with 10 bases remaining between them. CDR3 sequence: CASSPGRSNYGYTF. The DNA of the CDR3 is TGTGCCAGCAGCCCGGGCCGTTCTAACTATGGCTACACCTTC.

The chain is built from TRBV28 and TRBJ1-5; D uncertain. Germline V gives CDR1 MDHEN, CDR2 SYDVKM. The CDR3 runs to 14 residues. V lost 5 bases and J lost 6, with 14 bases in between. The CDR3 coding sequence is TGTGCCAGCAGTCTCCGCCCTGTAGGTCAGCCCCAGCATTTT. Translated: CASSLRPVGQPQHF. Based on the CDR3 plus reference TRBV28 and TRBJ1-5, the full variable domain is DVKVTQSSRYLVKRTGEKVFLECVQDMDHENMFWYRQDPGLGLRLIYFSYDVKMKEKGDIPEGYSVSREKKERFSLILESASTNQTSMYLCASSLRPVGQPQHFGDGTRLSIL.